The 14 T cell receptor beta chains below come from one sample, sequenced in a study of T-cell reconstitution after alpha-beta-depleted transplantation in children. Unique molecular identifiers were incorporated into the prepared TCRbeta library. TCRdb used MiXCR to reprocess the PCR reads, holding one entry per CDR3 protein. Of around 670,000 distinct CDR3 sequences in the sample, around 14% were seen once. Here the sequenced sample was PBMCs, taken before TCRalphabeta/CD19-depleted stem cell transplant. These receptors were obtained from a girl aged 2-9 years with congenital amegakaryocytic thrombocytopenia, due to receive a stem cell transplant.

This clonotype occurred many times. This chain links TRBV20-1 with TRBJ2-5; a possible D gene is TRBD2 (7 bases). Germline CDR1 reads DFQATT; CDR2 reads SNEGSKA (reference sequence). CDR3 length equals 13 residues. Trimming removed 6 bases from V and 2 bases from J, with 13 bases in between. The CDR3 region has the DNA TGCAGTGCCGGAGGGGGACTACAAGAGACCCAGTACTTC. Protein sequence: CSAGGGLQETQYF.

The rearrangement uses TRBV7-8 and TRBJ2-7; D ambiguous. Germline loops: CDR1 SGHVS, CDR2 FQNEAQ. This CDR3 has 15 residues. Trimming shortened V by 5 bases and J by 2 bases, and 16 bases separated the two germline ends. The CDR3 here is CASSPAGQFAYEQYF. The CDR3 DNA follows: TGTGCCAGCAGCCCCGCCGGGCAGTTTGCCTACGAGCAGTACTTC.

This clonotype has just a few counts. The CDR3 region has the DNA TGTGCCATCAGTGAACTAGCGGGAAGCATTGAGCAGTTCTTC. It is translated as CAISELAGSIEQFF. The gene calls are TRBV10-3 and TRBJ2-1, with 10 bases aligning to TRBD2. The V segment lost 3 bases and the J segment 9 bases; nucleotides outside the gene matches: 5. Looked up from germline, CDR1 is ENHRY and CDR2 is SYGVKD. The CDR3 spans 14 residues.

This clonotype was seen only a few times. The V call is TRBV12-3 or TRBV12-4, the J call TRBJ2-3; TRBD2 matches at 12 bases. V lost 3 bases to trimming and J lost 0 bases; unmatched junction nucleotides: 4. This CDR3 contains 17 residues. The CDR3 region has the DNA TGTGCCAGCAGTTTCGACGGGACTAGCGGGAGCACAGATACGCAGTATTTT. It specifies CASSFDGTSGSTDTQYF.

In its sample, this clonotype was seen many times. The chain joins TRBV7-6 to TRBJ1-2, with 7 nucleotides matching TRBD1. The CDR3 is 17 residues long. With 3 bases clipped from V and 3 bases from J, the junction kept 13 bases outside the gene matches. Germline CDR1 reads SGHVS; CDR2 reads FNYEAQ. The CDR3 nucleotides are TGTGCCAGCAGCTTGTCGACAGGGCCGTTGGAGGACTATGGCTACACCTTC. Its translation: CASSLSTGPLEDYGYTF.

There are a few counts of this clonotype. This chain links TRBV20-1 with TRBJ1-4, with a tentative D call TRBD1 (6 bases). The ends were cut back, 6 bases at V and 8 bases at J, with 19 bases in the middle. Germline V gene sequence: CDR1 DFQATT, CDR2 SNEGSKA (reference sequence). This CDR3 region has 14 residues. Written as DNA, the CDR3 is TGCAGTGCCCTACCGGGGGCCCGAGAGGAAAAACTGTTTTTT. It codes for CSALPGAREEKLFF.

This clonotype was detected ten times or more. This chain links TRBV12-3 or TRBV12-4 with TRBJ2-1; unclear D gene. The ends were cut back, 3 bases at V and 2 bases at J, with 5 bases in the middle. The CDR3 contains 13 residues. CDR3: CASSFTPYNEQFF. CDR3 bases: TGTGCCAGCAGTTTTACGCCCTACAATGAGCAGTTCTTC.

This clonotype came up many times. This CDR3 reads CSARGRDGGPIGDTQYF. The CDR3 nucleotides read TGCAGTGCTAGGGGGCGGGACGGGGGACCAATTGGAGATACGCAGTATTTT. The chain employs TRBV20-1 and TRBJ2-3, with D tentatively TRBD2 (6 bases). CDR1 is DFQATT, CDR2 SNEGSKA, per germline (reference sequence). The CDR3 extends over 17 amino acids. V gave up 3 bases and J gave up 5 bases, with 24 bases separating them.

This clonotype was recorded at least ten times. The chain carries TRBV27 and TRBJ1-2; 9 bases map to TRBD1. Germline assignment: CDR1 MNHEY and CDR2 SMNVEV (reference sequence). J was trimmed by 2 bases and V by 6 bases; bases with no gene match: 1. CDR3 length: 13 amino acids. The CDR3 DNA is TGTGCCAGCAGAGGACAGGGGAACTATGGCTACACCTTC. Residues: CASRGQGNYGYTF.

The genes are TRBV18 and TRBJ2-3; possibly TRBD1 for D (5 bases). From germline, CDR1 is KGHSH and CDR2 LQKENI. V was clipped by 2 bases and J by 4 bases, with 13 bases between them. CDR3 length equals 15 residues. CDR3: CASSPSVGAADTQYF. CDR3 bases: TGTGCCAGCTCACCATCGGTTGGGGCCGCAGATACGCAGTATTTT.

The chain joins TRBV15 to TRBJ2-3; 8 nucleotides align to TRBD1. Per germline, CDR1 LNHNV and CDR2 YYDKDF (reference sequence). This CDR3 contains 14 residues. Germline trimming cut 4 bases from V and 4 bases from J; bases unmatched to any gene: 4. For the CDR3, the DNA is TGTGCCACCAGCAAGGACAGGGCAGCAGATACGCAGTATTTT. It yields the protein CATSKDRAADTQYF.

As for this clonotype: This may arise from a read error, as a much more abundant clone is one base away. This chain connects TRBV4-1 to TRBJ2-5, with 8 bases aligning to TRBD1. Germline V gene sequence: CDR1 MGHRA, CDR2 YSYEKL. This CDR3 is built from 16 residues. The CDR3 DNA sequence: TGCGCCTGCAGCCAAGGACAGGGTAGCCAGCAAGAGACCCAGTACTTC. This codes for CACSQGQGSQQETQYF.

This clonotype was detected many times. The J gene is TRBJ2-5, the V gene TRBV5-1; TRBD2 aligns across 8 bases. This CDR3 has 14 residues. V shed 8 bases, J shed 7 bases, and the junction held 13 bases outside the gene matches. Germline V CDR1 and CDR2: SGHRS, YFSETQ. CDR3 DNA sequence: TGCGCCAGTAAACTAGCGGAGCCTCCGACGACCCAGTACTTC. Translated, it gives CASKLAEPPTTQYF.

The CDR3 reads CASSLRLAGMYEQYF. CDR3 nucleotides: TGCGCCAGCAGCCTGAGGCTAGCGGGAATGTACGAGCAGTACTTC. The chain links TRBV4-1 to TRBJ2-7; 9 nucleotides match TRBD2. Germline V gives CDR1 MGHRA, CDR2 YSYEKL. The junction had 8 bases not matched to a gene; V was cut back by 4 bases and J by 4 bases. The CDR3 sequence is 15 residues long.